This T cell receptor beta chain stems from a study of blood T cell repertoires in COVID-19. Looking at the study overall: Sources were T cells, B-cell-depleted T cells, or PBMCs; the material itself was cDNA or gDNA.

The study recruited people aged roughly 18 to 100 years across approximately 25 US areas. Two negative PCRs, clearance, or symptom resolution characterized the recovered Cohort 3 donors. As handled by the study authors: Reference gene primers were amplified, and this amplification served to estimate nucleated cell counts. Clones were read by immunoSEQ multiplex PCR, and TCRdb kept only the in-frame ones, dropping some. The V and J calls and clone size were taken over from that table, and D and trimming were inferred from the DNA. The data contain some 250,000 clones, around nine tenths of them seen just once; the ten biggest clones take up approximately 9%. The clonotype was recovered from a man aged 35 to 55 who had recovered from COVID-19. The sample comprised PBMCs or T cells enriched from blood (not recorded which).

The DNA of the CDR3 is TGCAGTGCTAGTAATTGGGATACAGGGCCTCTCTCTGGAAACACCATATATTTT. Translated: CSASNWDTGPLSGNTIYF. The V gene is TRBV20-1, the J gene TRBJ1-3, with a tentative D call TRBD1 (6 bases). Deletions cut 3 bases from V and 0 bases from J, with 21 bases between. Germline CDR1 reads DFQATT; CDR2 reads SNEGSKA (reference sequence). This CDR3 comprises 18 residues.